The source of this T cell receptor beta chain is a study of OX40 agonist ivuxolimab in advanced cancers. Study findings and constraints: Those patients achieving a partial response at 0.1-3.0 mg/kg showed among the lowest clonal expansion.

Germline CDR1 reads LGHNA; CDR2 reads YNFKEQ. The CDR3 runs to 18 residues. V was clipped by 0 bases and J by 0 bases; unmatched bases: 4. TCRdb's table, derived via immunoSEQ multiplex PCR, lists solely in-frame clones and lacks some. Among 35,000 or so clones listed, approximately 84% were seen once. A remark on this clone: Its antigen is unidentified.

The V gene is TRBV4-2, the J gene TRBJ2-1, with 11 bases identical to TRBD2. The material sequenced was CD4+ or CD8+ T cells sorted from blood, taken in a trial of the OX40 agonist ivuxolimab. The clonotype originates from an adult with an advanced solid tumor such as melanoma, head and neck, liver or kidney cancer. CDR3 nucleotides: TGTGCCAGCAGCCAAGATGGGCTAGCGGGAGGCTCCTACAATGAGCAGTTCTTC. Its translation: CASSQDGLAGGSYNEQFF.